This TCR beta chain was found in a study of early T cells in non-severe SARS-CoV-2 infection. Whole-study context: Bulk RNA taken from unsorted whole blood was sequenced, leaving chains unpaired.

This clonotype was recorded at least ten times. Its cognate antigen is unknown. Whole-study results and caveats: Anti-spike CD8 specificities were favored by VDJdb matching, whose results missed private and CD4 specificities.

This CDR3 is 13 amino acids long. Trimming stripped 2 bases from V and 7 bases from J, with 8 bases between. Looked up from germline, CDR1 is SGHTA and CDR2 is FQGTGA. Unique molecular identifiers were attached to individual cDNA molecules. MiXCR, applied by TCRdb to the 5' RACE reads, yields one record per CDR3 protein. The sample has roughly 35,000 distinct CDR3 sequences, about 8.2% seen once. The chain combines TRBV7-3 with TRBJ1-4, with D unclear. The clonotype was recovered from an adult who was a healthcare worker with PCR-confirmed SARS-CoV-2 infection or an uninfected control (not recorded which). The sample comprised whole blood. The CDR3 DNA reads TGTGCCAGCAGCTTAGGTCCTTTTGAAAAACTGTTTTTT. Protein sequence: CASSLGPFEKLFF.